This T cell receptor beta chain was documented in a study of OX40 agonist ivuxolimab in advanced cancers. Background for the entire study: Ivuxolimab, which targeted the costimulatory receptor OX40 (CD134), was an agonistic, fully human IgG2 monoclonal antibody. Intravenous ivuxolimab was administered to patients every 2 weeks at six dose levels: 0.01, 0.1, 0.3, 1.5, 3 and 10 mg/kg. Of the roughly 52 dose-escalation patients, hepatocellular carcinoma was present in around 20, melanoma in around 15, renal cell carcinoma in 9 and head and neck cancer in 9. In the dose-escalation cohort, 82.7% of patients were male, and the mean age was approximately 60 years, with a range of roughly 20 to 85. Patients were allowed to have had prior anti-PD-1, anti-PD-L1 or anti-CTLA-4 therapy, and 40% to 45% of the dose-escalation patients had previously received checkpoint inhibitors. Partial responses occurred in three dose-escalation patients, of whom one had hepatocellular carcinoma and two had cutaneous melanoma. The point of sequencing TCRbeta in the periphery was to test whether ivuxolimab changed TCR sequence diversity and drove clonal T-cell expansion. The paper describes the monotherapy dose-escalation part (N of about 54 patients) of the phase I trial of ivuxolimab. Summary of the overall study and its limitations: After ivuxolimab, more expanded clones were found on average in CD8+ T cells than in CD4+ T cells. Low levels of normalized T-cell clonal expansion were also seen in some patients who did not respond. At doses from 0.1 to 3.0 mg/kg, clonal expansion was seen in both CD4+ and CD8+ blood T cells between baseline and week 6. The antigen specificity of the clonally expanded peripheral T cells was not determined. In the 0.1-3.0 mg/kg groups, partial responders had among the lowest normalized peripheral clonal expansion, particularly in CD8+ T cells.

V gives up 7 bases and J gives up 6 bases, and the segment between their germline ends measures 22 bases. The CDR3 numbers 15 residues from cysteine through phenylalanine. The DNA shown is the 45-base CDR3, in frame from base 1. CDR1 is given as SGHDT and CDR2 as YYEEEE, both from the germline V gene. This clone showed up just a few times. Its antigen is currently not known. Base-call qualities are not available, and no considerably larger clone is one nucleotide away. Patients with autoimmune disease history or receiving systemic immunosuppression were excluded from the trial. In every dose cohort, peripheral blood was drawn for TCR sequencing at baseline, cycle 4 day 1, and cycle 7 day 1. The samples were taken from a phase I, first-in-human, multicenter, open-label dose-escalation trial of ivuxolimab. Adults with locally advanced or metastatic head and neck squamous cell, hepatocellular, melanoma or renal cell carcinoma were enrolled in the trial. Before TCR sequencing, CD4+ T cells and CD8+ T cells from peripheral blood were sorted into separate populations.

For sequencing of the TCRbeta CDR3 region, genomic DNA was extracted from the sorted cells. The immunoSEQ Assay was used to sequence the TCRbeta CDR3 regions. In its TCRdb copy, this immuneACCESS table keeps in-frame sequences only and misses some clones. Where compared with another copy, unresolved V genes explain less than half of these, and the others have no known cause. This sample gives 30,000 or so clones in total; 79% of them show up just once. Of the sample, about 14% falls within the top ten clones. This sequence was found in an adult with an advanced solid tumor such as melanoma, head and neck, liver or kidney cancer. The input for sequencing was CD4+ or CD8+ T cells sorted from blood, taken in a trial of the OX40 agonist ivuxolimab. The chain is assembled from TRBV5-6 and TRBJ1-2; the D segment cannot be called with confidence. The CDR3 protein: CASDYRAVGRDGYTF. The sequenced DNA is TGTGCCAGCGATTACCGGGCCGTTGGACGGGATGGCTACACCTTC. With the portions outside the CDR3 filled from the reference TRBV5-6 and TRBJ1-2 genes, the complete variable region becomes DAGVTQSPTHLIKTRGQQVTLRCSPKSGHDTVSWYQQALGQGPQFIFQYYEEEERQRGNFPDRFSGHQFPNYSSELNVNALLLGDSALYLCASDYRAVGRDGYTFGSGTRLTVV.